This TCR beta chain was sequenced during a study of T cell changes during pregnancy in multiple sclerosis. Data came from immunoSEQ multiplex PCR; TCRdb stores just in-frame clones and leaves some out. Among over 85,000 clones listed, 90% were seen once. The CDR3 length is 18 residues. Germline V gene lookup returns CDR1 SEHNR and CDR2 FQNEAQ (reference sequence). V gave up 5 bases and J gave up 0 bases, with 21 bases separating them. The input for sequencing was peripheral blood, taken in the second trimester of pregnancy. The J gene is TRBJ2-3, the V gene TRBV7-9, with D possibly matching TRBD1 (5 bases). The TCR was taken from a female donor in good health, enrolled as a control in a pregnancy study. CDR3: CASSPRKGQGNSTDTQYF. Here the CDR3 DNA reads TGTGCCAGCAGCCCCCGTAAAGGGCAGGGCAATAGCACAGATACGCAGTATTTT.